Presented here are 23 T cell receptor beta chains from one specimen sequenced in a study of PD-L1 blockade in urothelial cancer. Stated time point: peripheral blood 6 weeks after treatment start. Using immunoSEQ multiplex PCR, the repertoire was profiled, and TCRdb retains in-frame clones only, with some absent. The profile covers about 91,000 clones, with around four fifths appearing a single time and approximately 8% taken by the ten largest. The material sequenced was PBMCs, taken around atezolizumab (anti-PD-L1) treatment. These receptors all come from a man in his 70s with urothelial cancer.

V gene TRBV9 combines with J gene TRBJ1-2; TRBD1 matches 8 bases. Germline CDR1 SGDLS, CDR2 YYNGEE. There are 14 residues in the CDR3. The V segment lost 4 bases and the J segment 7 bases; nucleotides outside the gene matches: 9. CDR3 sequence: CASSSRPDRAGYTF. The CDR3 DNA reads as TGTGCCAGCAGCTCCCGCCCGGACAGGGCTGGCTACACCTTC.

The chain has TRBV5-1 and TRBJ2-6; 8 bases line up with TRBD2. V lost 0 bases to trimming and J lost 2 bases; unmatched junction nucleotides: 4. The CDR3 has 17 residues. Germline values: CDR1 SGHRS, CDR2 YFSETQ. CDR3 region: CASSLVPGGTGANVLTF. The CDR3 DNA follows: TGCGCCAGCAGCTTGGTTCCGGGGGGGACTGGGGCCAACGTCCTGACTTTC.

The chain links TRBV7-3 to TRBJ2-3; D unresolved. The germline V gene encodes CDR1 SGHTA and CDR2 FQGTGA. There are 13 residues in the CDR3. The V and J ends lost 2 bases and 5 bases respectively, with 8 bases between them. CDR3 in amino acids: CASSLGEVDTQYF. CDR3 bases: TGTGCCAGCAGCTTAGGAGAGGTAGATACGCAGTATTTT. Drawing the rest from reference TRBV7-3 and TRBJ2-3, the complete variable domain is GAGVSQTPSNKVTEKGKYVELRCDPISGHTALYWYRQSLGQGPEFLIYFQGTGAADDSGLPNDRFFAVRPEGSVSTLKIQRTERGDSAVYLCASSLGEVDTQYFGPGTRLTVL.

The chain carries TRBV6-1 and TRBJ2-5, with D maybe TRBD1 (5 bases). Germline V gene lookup returns CDR1 MNHNS and CDR2 SASEGT. The CDR3 is 14 amino acids. V lost 2 bases and J 3 bases, leaving 10 bases between the germline ends. The CDR3 protein is CASSEQGNKETQYF. The DNA for the CDR3 is TGTGCCAGCAGTGAACAGGGAAACAAAGAGACCCAGTACTTC.

The chain has TRBV7-2 and TRBJ1-1; the match to TRBD1 covers 8 bases. Trimming at V came to 4 bases and at J to 5 bases, leaving 9 bases not matched to a gene. Germline-derived CDR1 and CDR2 are SGHTA and FQGNSA. The CDR3 loop spans 15 amino acids. The CDR3 nucleotides read TGTGCCAGCAGCTCGTATACAGGGGGTTCTACTGAAGCTTTCTTT. Translating gives CASSSYTGGSTEAFF.

This clone was observed a few times. This chain uses TRBV4-1 with TRBJ1-5; 9 bases match TRBD1. The germline CDR1 and CDR2 sequences are MGHRA and YSYEKL. CDR3 size: 16 residues. With 4 bases clipped from V and 2 bases from J, the junction kept 6 bases outside the gene matches. CDR3 loop: CASSLQQGAGNQPQHF. The DNA for the CDR3 is TGCGCCAGCAGCCTCCAACAGGGGGCCGGCAATCAGCCCCAGCATTTT.

This sequence joins TRBV9 and TRBJ2-1; D remains ambiguous. The germline gives CDR1 SGDLS, CDR2 YYNGEE. The CDR3 runs to 14 residues. V was shortened by 3 bases and J by 5 bases, with 12 bases between the two germline ends. CDR3 in amino acids: CASSGHPQDNEQFF. CDR3 DNA: TGTGCCAGCAGCGGTCACCCGCAGGACAATGAGCAGTTCTTC. The full variable domain, rest sourced from reference TRBV9 and TRBJ2-1, is DSGVTQTPKHLITATGQRVTLRCSPRSGDLSVYWYQQSLDQGLQFLIQYYNGEERAKGNILERFSAQQFPDLHSELNLSSLELGDSALYFCASSGHPQDNEQFFGPGTRLTVL.

This chain's CDR3 is CASSLAGGYNEQFF. The CDR3 DNA is TGTGCCAGCAGCCTAGCGGGAGGGTACAATGAGCAGTTCTTC. This chain connects TRBV9 to TRBJ2-1, with 12 positions matching TRBD2. Germline V CDR1 and CDR2: SGDLS, YYNGEE. V dropped 4 bases and J dropped 4; count of bases not matched to a gene: 0. CDR3 length: 14 amino acids.

The chain is built from TRBV2 and TRBJ2-4; 8 nucleotides match TRBD1. V lost 2 bases to trimming and J lost 1 base; unmatched junction nucleotides: 16. Germline CDR1 reads SNHLY; CDR2 reads FYNNEI. This CDR3 spans 20 amino acids. This chain's CDR3 is CASSEIPDRGGPGAKNIQYF. In nucleotides, the CDR3 is TGTGCCAGCAGTGAAATCCCAGACAGGGGCGGGCCGGGGGCCAAAAACATTCAGTACTTC.

The chain couples TRBV27 to TRBJ1-2; 10 bases map to TRBD1. The J segment lost 8 bases and the V segment lost 5 bases, leaving 5 bases of the junction unmatched. The CDR3 runs to 13 residues. Germline V gene sequence: CDR1 MNHEY, CDR2 SMNVEV (reference sequence). For the CDR3, the DNA is TGTGCCAGCAGTCGACAGGGGGCCTACGGCTACACCTTC. It translates to CASSRQGAYGYTF.

The J gene is TRBJ1-6, the V gene TRBV11-2, with D maybe TRBD1 (5 bases). Germline V gene data show CDR1 as SGHAT and CDR2 as FQNNGV. This CDR3 spans 15 amino acids. V shed 2 bases and J shed 7 bases, with 12 bases lying between them. CDR3 coding DNA: TGTGCCAGCAGCTTAATCGACAGAAGCAATTCACCCCTCCACTTT. Translating it yields CASSLIDRSNSPLHF.

This sequence joins TRBV4-2 and TRBJ2-3, with 9 bases that match TRBD2. Germline-derived CDR1 and CDR2 are LGHNA and YNFKEQ. V was clipped by 3 bases and J by 2 bases; unmatched bases: 6. CDR3 length: 16 residues. This CDR3 reads CASSHQSGGFTDTQYF. The CDR3 DNA sequence: TGTGCCAGCAGCCATCAAAGCGGGGGGTTCACAGATACGCAGTATTTT.

This chain joins TRBV7-2 and TRBJ2-5, with 8 bases aligning to TRBD2. Germline CDR1 reads SGHTA; CDR2 reads FQGNSA. J was trimmed by 7 bases and V by 5 bases; bases with no gene match: 12. CDR3 size: 15 residues. The CDR3 region is CASSLSGATAGTQYF. DNA of the CDR3: TGTGCCAGCAGCCTTAGCGGGGCCACTGCAGGGACCCAGTACTTC.

The rearrangement joins TRBV7-9 to TRBJ1-1; TRBD1 is a possible D gene (6 bases). The CDR3 is made up of 17 amino acids. Trimming stripped 5 bases from V and 5 bases from J, with 24 bases between. The germline V gene has CDR1 SEHNR and CDR2 FQNEAQ (reference sequence). The CDR3 DNA reads as TGTGCCAGCAGCCCCTTCCCGCGGGGGGGCACGGGGACTGAAGCTTTCTTT. Its translation: CASSPFPRGGTGTEAFF.

This chain joins TRBV29-1 and TRBJ2-7, with D tentatively TRBD1 (5 bases). Trimming shortened V by 6 bases and J by 0 bases, and 9 bases separated the two germline ends. The CDR3 loop spans 12 amino acids. Germline lookup yields CDR1 SQVTM and CDR2 ANQGSEA. The CDR3 spells CSVGVSSYEQYF. In DNA, the CDR3 is TGCAGCGTAGGGGTCAGCTCCTACGAGCAGTACTTC.

The gene calls are TRBV7-3 and TRBJ2-7; D gene uncertain. This CDR3 has 17 residues. Trimming removed 3 bases from V and 2 bases from J, with 20 bases in between. Germline values: CDR1 SGHTA, CDR2 FQGTGA. CDR3 sequence reads: CASSFDIAAIPTYEQYF. The CDR3 DNA is TGTGCCAGCAGCTTTGACATCGCAGCTATTCCTACCTACGAGCAGTACTTC. Full variable domain (rest looked up from reference TRBV7-3 and TRBJ2-7): GAGVSQTPSNKVTEKGKYVELRCDPISGHTALYWYRQSLGQGPEFLIYFQGTGAADDSGLPNDRFFAVRPEGSVSTLKIQRTERGDSAVYLCASSFDIAAIPTYEQYFGPGTRLTVT.

V usage is TRBV19 and J usage is TRBJ2-5; 10 nucleotides agree with TRBD2. The CDR3 sequence is 15 residues long. Trimming took 3 bases from V and 3 from J; bases not matched to a gene: 4. Germline V gives CDR1 LNHDA, CDR2 SQIVND (reference sequence). The CDR3 sequence: CASSMTSGSKETQYF. The CDR3 coding sequence is TGTGCCAGTAGTATGACTAGCGGGTCTAAAGAGACCCAGTACTTC.

The chain links TRBV9 to TRBJ2-5, with TRBD2 matching 8 bases. Germline-derived CDR1 and CDR2 are SGDLS and YYNGEE. The CDR3 runs 14 residues. The trim removed 0 bases at V and 3 bases at J, leaving 1 base unmatched. The CDR3 region has the DNA TGTGCCAGCAGCGTAGGTAGCGGGGAAGAGACCCAGTACTTC. This gives the protein CASSVGSGEETQYF.

V and J are TRBV4-3 and TRBJ2-1; the match to TRBD2 covers 16 bases. This CDR3 region has 18 residues. With 4 bases clipped from V and 7 bases from J, the junction kept 10 bases outside the gene matches. Per the germline V gene, CDR1 is LGHNA and CDR2 is YSLEER. The CDR3 DNA reads TGCGCCAGCAGCCCAGGGACTAGCGGGAGGGCCGTTCATAATGAGCAGTTCTTC. It yields the protein CASSPGTSGRAVHNEQFF.

The V call is TRBV7-2, the J call TRBJ1-2; tentative D call: TRBD1 (5 bases). The germline V gene has CDR1 SGHTA and CDR2 FQGNSA. Trimming took off 5 bases at V and 4 bases at J, with 8 bases between the two ends. The CDR3 is made up of 12 amino acids. The CDR3 loop reads CASSPGAYGYTF. The CDR3 DNA follows: TGTGCCAGCAGCCCTGGGGCCTATGGCTACACCTTC. Full variable domain (outside the CDR3, taken from reference TRBV7-2 and TRBJ1-2): GAGVSQSPSNKVTEKGKDVELRCDPISGHTALYWYRQSLGQGLEFLIYFQGNSAPDKSGLPSDRFSAERTGGSVSTLTIQRTQQEDSAVYLCASSPGAYGYTFGSGTRLTVV.

The rearrangement uses TRBV4-3 and TRBJ2-7; a weak D match, TRBD1 (6 bases). CDR1 is LGHNA and CDR2 is YSLEER in the germline V gene. The CDR3 runs 17 residues. V was pared by 0 bases and J by 1 base, with 16 bases between. The CDR3 here is CASSQDRTVLGSYEQYF. Here the CDR3 DNA reads TGCGCCAGCAGCCAAGATAGGACAGTTTTGGGTTCCTACGAGCAGTACTTC.

V gene TRBV5-1 combines with J gene TRBJ1-6; TRBD1 matches 7 bases. V trimming: 0 bases; J trimming: 8 bases; junction bases outside the gene matches: 5. Germline V gives CDR1 SGHRS, CDR2 YFSETQ. There are 15 residues in the CDR3. DNA for the CDR3: TGCGCCAGCAGCTTGGGACAGGGAGGAGATTCACCCCTCCACTTT. As protein: CASSLGQGGDSPLHF.

The rearrangement joins TRBV11-3 to TRBJ2-7; D remains ambiguous. The germline V and J ends were trimmed by 2 bases and 6 bases, with 5 bases remaining between them. The CDR3 spans 11 residues. Germline CDR1 reads SGHNT; CDR2 reads YENEEA. CDR3 nucleotides: TGTGCCAGCAGCTTACGGGTCGAGCAGTACTTC. Encoded protein: CASSLRVEQYF.